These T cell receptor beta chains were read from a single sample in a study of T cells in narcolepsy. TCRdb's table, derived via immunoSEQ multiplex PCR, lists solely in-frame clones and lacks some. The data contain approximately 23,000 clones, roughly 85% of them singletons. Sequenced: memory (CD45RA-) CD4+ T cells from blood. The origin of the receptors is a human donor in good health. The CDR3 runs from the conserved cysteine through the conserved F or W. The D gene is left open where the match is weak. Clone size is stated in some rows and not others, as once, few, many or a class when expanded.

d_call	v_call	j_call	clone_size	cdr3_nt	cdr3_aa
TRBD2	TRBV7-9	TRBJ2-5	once	TGTGCCAGCAGCTTGACTAGCGGGAGTCGAGAGACCCAGTACTTC	CASSLTSGSRETQYF
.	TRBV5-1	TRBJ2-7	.	TGCGCCAGCCGAGAGGCAGAACCCTACGAGCAGTACTTC	CASREAEPYEQYF
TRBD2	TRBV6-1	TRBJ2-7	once	TGTGCCAGCAGTGAGACTAGCCCCTACGAGCAGTACTTC	CASSETSPYEQYF
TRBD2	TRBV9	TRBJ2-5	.	TGTGCCAGCAGCAGATTAGCGGGAGGCTTGGAGACCCAGTACTTC	CASSRLAGGLETQYF
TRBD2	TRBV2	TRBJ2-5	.	TGTGCCAGCAGTGGACACCTCGGACTAGCGGGAGGAGGAGAGACCCAGTACTTC	CASSGHLGLAGGGETQYF
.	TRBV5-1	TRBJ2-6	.	TGCGCCAGCAGCTGGGGGTCTAATGGGGCCAACGTCCTGACTTTC	CASSWGSNGANVLTF
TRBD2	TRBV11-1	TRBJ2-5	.	TGTGCCAGCAGCCCGCCGGGACTAGCGGGGGGAGCCCAGTACTTC	CASSPPGLAGGAQYF
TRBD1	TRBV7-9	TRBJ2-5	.	TGTGCCAGCAGCTTCGGACAGGGGGATACCCAGTACTTC	CASSFGQGDTQYF
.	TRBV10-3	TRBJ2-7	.	TGTGCCATCAGTGAGTCGGTCGTAGCCGCTAGCTACGAGCAGTACTTC	CAISESVVAASYEQYF
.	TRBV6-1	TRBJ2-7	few	TGTGCCAGCAGTCCAGATAGAGACAGCTCCTACGAGCAGTACTTC	CASSPDRDSSYEQYF
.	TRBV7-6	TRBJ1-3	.	TGTGCCAGCAGTTCTCAACCAGGGAGGTCTGGAAACACCATATATTTT	CASSSQPGRSGNTIYF
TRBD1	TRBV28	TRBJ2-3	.	TGTGCCAGCAGGCCAGGGGGCGAGACAGATACGCAGTATTTT	CASRPGGETDTQYF
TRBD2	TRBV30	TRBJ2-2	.	TGTGCCTGGAGGGCCGGGACTAGCGGGAGGATTAACACCGGGGAGCTGTTTTTT	CAWRAGTSGRINTGELFF
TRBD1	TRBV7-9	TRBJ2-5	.	TGTGCCAGCAGCTTAGACAGGGGGGAGACCCAGTACTTC	CASSLDRGETQYF
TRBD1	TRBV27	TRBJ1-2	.	TGTGCCAGCAGTCTGCGACAGGGCTATGGCTACACCTTC	CASSLRQGYGYTF
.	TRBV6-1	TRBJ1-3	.	TGTGCCAGCAGTGAAGCAGGAGGTCTCCGGGCAGGAAACACCATATATTTT	CASSEAGGLRAGNTIYF
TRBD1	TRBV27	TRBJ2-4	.	TGTGCCAGCAGTTCGGGCCTCCGGGACAGGGGGCCTAAAAACATTCAGTACTTC	CASSSGLRDRGPKNIQYF
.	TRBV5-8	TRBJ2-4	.	TGTGCCAGCAGCGTCGGAGGTACCAAAAACATTCAGTACTTC	CASSVGGTKNIQYF
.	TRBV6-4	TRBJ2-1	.	TGTGCCAGCAGTGACTCGCTAGCGAGGGGGGGGAATGAGCAGTTCTTC	CASSDSLARGGNEQFF
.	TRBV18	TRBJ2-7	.	TGTGCCAGCTCACCACCGTTGCGGAACTCCTACGAGCAGTACTTC	CASSPPLRNSYEQYF
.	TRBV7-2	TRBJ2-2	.	TGTGCCAGCAGCCGCCGGGGAGCCGGGGAGCTGTTTTTT	CASSRRGAGELFF
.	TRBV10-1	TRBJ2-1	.	TGCGCCAGCCGACCCAAACTAGGCTCCTACAATGAGCAGTTCTTC	CASRPKLGSYNEQFF
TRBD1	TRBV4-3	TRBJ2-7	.	TGCGCCAGCAGCATCGCCGGGACAGGGAACGAGCAGTACTTC	CASSIAGTGNEQYF
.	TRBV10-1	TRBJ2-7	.	TGCGCCAGCAGTGAGCACAGGGTGGGGGAGCAGTACTTC	CASSEHRVGEQYF
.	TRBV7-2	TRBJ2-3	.	TGTGCCAGCAGCCCTTTTCGGGGAGCGATCACAGATACGCAGTATTTT	CASSPFRGAITDTQYF
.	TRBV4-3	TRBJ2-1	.	TGCGCCAGCAGCCGCCTAGAAGGTCGGAATGAGCAGTTCTTC	CASSRLEGRNEQFF
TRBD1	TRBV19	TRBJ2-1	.	TGTGCCAGTAGTGCCGGACAGGCCATAGGGTACAATGAGCAGTTCTTC	CASSAGQAIGYNEQFF
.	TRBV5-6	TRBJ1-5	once	TGTGCCAGCAGCTTGGCCGGAGAGCCCCAGCATTTT	CASSLAGEPQHF